The 27 T cell receptor beta chains reported below all come from one sample, sequenced in a study of cytomegalovirus exposure and HLA in healthy donors. The PCR ran on 60 Vbeta and 13 Jbeta primers. The protocol was immunoSEQ multiplex PCR, while the TCRdb copy is restricted to in-frame clones and leaves out a portion. The top ten clones hold under 2.5% of a sample with about 270,000 clones, under 80% of them seen once. The sample was PBMCs. These TCRs come from a female donor in good health and CMV-seronegative.

This chain uses TRBV30 with TRBJ1-1; D call uncertain. V lost 0 bases to trimming and J lost 2 bases, with 4 bases between them. The CDR3 sequence is 12 residues long. Germline V gives CDR1 GTSNPN, CDR2 SVGIG (reference sequence). CDR3: CAWSVANTEAFF. The CDR3 nucleotides are TGTGCCTGGAGTGTAGCTAACACTGAAGCTTTCTTT. The whole variable domain, remainder taken from reference TRBV30 and TRBJ1-1, is SQTIHQWPATLVQPVGSPLSLECTVEGTSNPNLYWYRQAAGRGLQLLFYSVGIGQISSEVPQNLSASRPQDRQFILSSKKLLLSDSGFYLCAWSVANTEAFFGQGTRLTVV.

Only a few counts were recorded for this clone. The genes are TRBV27 and TRBJ2-1; 11 nucleotides align to TRBD2. Germline V lookup: CDR1 MNHEY, CDR2 SMNVEV (reference sequence). The CDR3 runs 18 residues. V trimming: 7 bases; J trimming: 4 bases; junction bases outside the gene matches: 15. The CDR3 here is CASNPGLAVQSLYNEQFF. CDR3 sequence (DNA): TGTGCCAGCAATCCGGGACTAGCGGTACAATCCCTTTACAATGAGCAGTTCTTC.

The rearrangement links TRBV11-3 to TRBJ2-5, with TRBD1 identical over 11 bases. TRBJ2-7 matches the DNA end more closely, so the J call is doubtful. Looked up from germline, CDR1 is SGHNT and CDR2 is YENEEA. The CDR3 consists of 15 residues. This CDR3 is CASSFPGQGAHEQYF. The CDR3 DNA reads as TGTGCCAGCAGCTTCCCTGGACAGGGGGCGCACGAGCAGTACTTC.

The V and J genes are TRBV13 and TRBJ2-1; 10 nucleotides align to TRBD2. This CDR3 is 17 amino acids long. After removal of 2 bases from V and 4 bases from J, the junction contained 8 bases not matched to a gene. Germline-derived CDR1 and CDR2 are PRHDT and FYEKMQ (reference sequence). The CDR3 loop is CASSLRSWTSGYNEQFF. The CDR3 DNA reads as TGTGCCAGCAGCTTAAGGTCATGGACTAGCGGATACAATGAGCAGTTCTTC.

The genes are TRBV5-4 and TRBJ2-1, with 13 bases identical to TRBD2. Germline CDR1 and CDR2: SGHNT and YYREEE (reference sequence). The CDR3 totals 19 residues. Trimming cost V 4 bases and J 7 bases; bases outside gene matches: 17. The CDR3: CASSAGLGLAGVGGNEQFF. CDR3 DNA sequence: TGTGCCAGCAGCGCTGGCCTCGGACTAGCGGGAGTAGGTGGGAATGAGCAGTTCTTC.

V usage is TRBV27 and J usage is TRBJ1-2; tentative D call: TRBD1 (6 bases). CDR3 length: 14 amino acids. CDR1 MNHEY and CDR2 SMNVEV come from the germline V gene (reference sequence). The ends were cut back, 2 bases at V and 2 bases at J, with 9 bases in the middle. The CDR3: CASSLGGANYGYTF. CDR3 DNA: TGTGCCAGCAGTTTAGGGGGCGCGAACTATGGCTACACCTTC.

Written as DNA, the CDR3 is TGTGCCAGCAGCTTGGCAGGCCTTTCGGCATCCTATGGCTACACCTTC. Protein: CASSLAGLSASYGYTF. The chain recombines TRBV5-4 with TRBJ1-2; the D is unclear. This CDR3 is 16 amino acids long. V shed 0 bases and J shed 4 bases, with 16 bases lying between them. The V gene's germline CDR1 is SGHNT and CDR2 YYREEE (reference sequence).

V usage is TRBV5-1 and J usage is TRBJ1-1; TRBD1 aligns across 7 bases. After removal of 2 bases from V and 4 bases from J, the junction contained 5 bases not matched to a gene. Per the germline V gene, CDR1 is SGHRS and CDR2 is YFSETQ. The CDR3 runs 14 residues. In nucleotides, the CDR3 is TGCGCCAGCAGCTTAGGGGGCGCGGGCACTGAAGCTTTCTTT. Amino acid sequence: CASSLGGAGTEAFF.

About this clone itself: Other DNA sequences in the same sample also yield this CDR3. This sequence joins TRBV5-1 and TRBJ2-7, with 9 bases matching TRBD2. Germline lookup yields CDR1 SGHRS and CDR2 YFSETQ. Germline trimming cut 4 bases from V and 2 bases from J; bases unmatched to any gene: 4. This CDR3 region has 14 residues. CDR3 DNA sequence: TGCGCCAGCAGCGTGACTAGCGGTGCCTACGAGCAGTACTTC. Its translation: CASSVTSGAYEQYF.

The rearrangement uses TRBV5-1 and TRBJ1-4, with TRBD1 as a possible D gene (5 bases). This CDR3 region has 14 residues. CDR1 SGHRS and CDR2 YFSETQ come from the germline V gene. Trimming took 3 bases from V and 3 from J, leaving 9 bases between them. CDR3 nucleotides: TGCGCCAGCAGCTCCGGACATTCTAATGAAAAACTGTTTTTT. Translated, it gives CASSSGHSNEKLFF.

The V and J genes are TRBV7-9 and TRBJ2-5; 12 positions agree with TRBD2. The tail of the sequence fits TRBJ2-7 better, so the J call may be wrong. The length of the CDR3 is 18 residues. Per germline, CDR1 SEHNR and CDR2 FQNEAQ (reference sequence). DNA of the CDR3: TGTGCCAGCAGCCGCATCCCCATCTCGACTAGCGGGAGCCACGAGCAGTACTTC. Protein product: CASSRIPISTSGSHEQYF.

The chain links TRBV11-2 to TRBJ2-1; D is unresolved. The CDR3 loop spans 17 amino acids. The germline CDR1 and CDR2 sequences are SGHAT and FQNNGV. Trimming took off 1 base at V and 9 bases at J, with 22 bases between the two ends. DNA of the CDR3: TGTGCCAGCAGCTTAGGGGTCGCGGCGTCGGCTACCGGTGAGCAGTTCTTC. Its translation is CASSLGVAASATGEQFF. Supplemented by reference TRBV11-2 and TRBJ2-1, the full variable domain reads EAGVAQSPRYKIIEKRQSVAFWCNPISGHATLYWYQQILGQGPKLLIQFQNNGVVDDSQLPKDRFSAERLKGVDSTLKIQPAKLEDSAVYLCASSLGVAASATGEQFFGPGTRLTVL.

The gene calls are TRBV9 and TRBJ2-3; D ambiguous. This CDR3 is built from 14 residues. V was clipped by 4 bases and J by 4 bases, with 13 bases between them. CDR1 is SGDLS and CDR2 is YYNGEE in the germline V gene. CDR3 DNA sequence: TGTGCCAGCAGCCCAGGATGGCAGGCAGATACGCAGTATTTT. It is translated as CASSPGWQADTQYF.

This chain connects TRBV27 to TRBJ2-7; D remains ambiguous. The germline V gene has CDR1 MNHEY and CDR2 SMNVEV (reference sequence). The CDR3 consists of 13 residues. Trimming shortened V by 7 bases and J by 2 bases, and 12 bases separated the two germline ends. The CDR3 sequence: CASNQTAAYEQYF. CDR3 DNA: TGTGCCAGCAACCAAACAGCCGCCTACGAGCAGTACTTC.

The rearrangement uses TRBV6-1 and TRBJ1-5; D remains ambiguous. The germline V gene encodes CDR1 MNHNS and CDR2 SASEGT. CDR3 length equals 15 residues. Between the trimmed V and J ends, which lost 3 bases and 4 bases, there was a span of 13 bases. The CDR3 is CASSDRGLRNQPQHF. Written as DNA, the CDR3 is TGTGCCAGCAGTGACCGGGGATTGAGAAATCAGCCCCAGCATTTT.

The chain recombines TRBV15 with TRBJ2-5; D might be TRBD1 (7 bases). Trimming stripped 5 bases from V and 4 bases from J, with 17 bases between. The CDR3 has 15 amino acids. Germline assignment: CDR1 LNHNV and CDR2 YYDKDF (reference sequence). CDR3 loop: CATSSRGNRGETQYF. For the CDR3, the DNA is TGTGCCACCAGCTCCCGGGGGAACAGGGGAGAGACCCAGTACTTC.

V gene TRBV28 combines with J gene TRBJ2-3, with 12 nucleotides matching TRBD2. CDR3 size: 16 residues. V shed 5 bases and J 5 bases; nucleotides not matched to a gene: 8. CDR1 MDHEN and CDR2 SYDVKM come from the germline V gene. CDR3 nucleotide sequence: TGTGCCAGCAGTGCTAGCGGGAGGGCCTGGAAAGATACGCAGTATTTT. Protein product: CASSASGRAWKDTQYF.

The chain uses TRBV6-5 and TRBJ2-7, with 12 positions matching TRBD2. V dropped 7 bases and J dropped 4; count of bases not matched to a gene: 5. This CDR3 is 14 amino acids long. CDR1 MNHEY and CDR2 SVGAGI come from the germline V gene. CDR3 protein: CASMRLAGDYEQYF. The CDR3 nucleotides are TGTGCCAGCATGAGACTAGCGGGAGATTACGAGCAGTACTTC.

About this clone: This sample includes further DNA sequences coding for the same CDR3. V is TRBV28 and J is TRBJ2-4; 9 positions match TRBD1. Losses at the gene ends were 6 bases for V and 7 bases for J; bases not matched to a gene: 1. The CDR3 is made up of 12 amino acids. Germline lookup yields CDR1 MDHEN and CDR2 SYDVKM. The CDR3 coding sequence is TGTGCCAGCAGCGGACAGGGGAACATTCAGTACTTC. It encodes CASSGQGNIQYF.

The chain couples TRBV5-1 to TRBJ2-5, with D perhaps TRBD1 (6 bases). The CDR3 consists of 13 residues. Germline V gene data show CDR1 as SGHRS and CDR2 as YFSETQ. Trimming cost V 2 bases and J 3 bases, with 8 bases left between them. CDR3 nucleotides: TGCGCCAGCAGCTTTAACAGGGAAGAGACCCAGTACTTC. Its protein product is CASSFNREETQYF.

The rearrangement links TRBV6-1 to TRBJ2-7, with 14 bases lining up with TRBD2. Germline-derived CDR1 and CDR2 are MNHNS and SASEGT. CDR3 length: 15 amino acids. The J segment lost 1 base and the V segment lost 5 bases, leaving 1 base of the junction unmatched. CDR3 loop: CASSRLAGGSYEQYF. The DNA of the CDR3 is TGTGCCAGCAGTAGACTAGCGGGAGGGTCCTACGAGCAGTACTTC.

This clone was detected only a few times. The rearrangement uses TRBV28 and TRBJ2-7, with TRBD1 matching 12 bases. From germline, CDR1 is MDHEN and CDR2 SYDVKM. This CDR3 contains 16 residues. The junction had 9 bases not matched to a gene; V was cut back by 3 bases and J by 6 bases. The CDR3 nucleotides are TGTGCCAGCAGTTTCCCCGTAGGGACAGGGGGCTTCGAGCAGTACTTC. It specifies CASSFPVGTGGFEQYF.

The chain is built from TRBV7-9 and TRBJ2-1, with 8 bases that match TRBD2. The CDR3 consists of 19 residues. Germline V gives CDR1 SEHNR, CDR2 FQNEAQ (reference sequence). Trimming took 5 bases from V and 6 from J; bases not matched to a gene: 21. The CDR3 region is CASSTSLPGAGGSLNEQFF. The DNA for the CDR3 is TGTGCCAGCAGCACCTCCCTGCCGGGGGCGGGAGGTAGCCTCAATGAGCAGTTCTTC.

In DNA form, the CDR3 reads TGTGCCAGCAGCCGGGCTGGACAGATTGGGGTTTACGAGCAGTACTTC. The encoded protein is CASSRAGQIGVYEQYF. V gene TRBV5-4 combines with J gene TRBJ2-7, with a tentative D call TRBD1 (6 bases). The V end lost 4 bases, the J end lost 4 bases, and 21 bases lay between the germline ends. The CDR3 covers 16 residues. Germline V lookup: CDR1 SGHNT, CDR2 YYREEE (reference sequence).

The chain carries TRBV7-8 and TRBJ2-7; 8 bases agree with TRBD1. The germline V gene has CDR1 SGHVS and CDR2 FQNEAQ. CDR3 length equals 16 residues. With 5 bases clipped from V and 2 bases from J, the junction kept 11 bases outside the gene matches. The DNA of the CDR3 is TGTGCCAGCAGCCCCTGGAGGCCGGGACAGGCCTACGAGCAGTACTTC. Translation gives CASSPWRPGQAYEQYF.

This chain joins TRBV5-5 and TRBJ1-4; TRBD1 aligns across 8 bases. Trimming cost V 0 bases and J 3 bases; bases outside gene matches: 1. CDR3 length: 15 amino acids. The germline gives CDR1 SGHKS, CDR2 YYEKEE (reference sequence). The CDR3 sequence is CASSLGQGSNEKLFF. In DNA form, the CDR3 reads TGTGCCAGCAGCTTGGGACAGGGGTCTAATGAAAAACTGTTTTTT.

The chain is built from TRBV14 and TRBJ2-2, with D possibly TRBD2 on 5 matching bases. The CDR3 is 15 amino acids. The germline V gene encodes CDR1 SGHDN and CDR2 FVKESK. V lost 0 bases to trimming and J lost 4 bases, with 9 bases between them. CDR3 sequence reads: CASSQDGAVTGELFF. DNA of the CDR3: TGTGCCAGCAGCCAAGACGGAGCGGTCACCGGGGAGCTGTTTTTT.